The 24 T cell receptor beta chains in this list originate from one sample, sequenced in a study of TIL therapy for anti-PD-1-resistant metastatic lung cancer. Time point noted: pre-treatment sample, taken before nivolumab and TIL therapy. The immunoSEQ assay was v3. Method: immunoSEQ multiplex PCR; TCRdb's copy keeps in-frame clones and lacks some. The sample yields tens of thousands of clones, roughly 85% seen once. The sample in question was blood, obtained at baseline. These receptors were collected from a person aged 25 to 85 with non-small cell lung cancer.

The J gene is TRBJ1-3, the V gene TRBV5-1, with D possibly TRBD1 on 6 matching bases. Looked up from germline, CDR1 is SGHRS and CDR2 is YFSETQ. The CDR3 is 15 residues long. V was shortened by 3 bases and J by 0 bases, with 10 bases between the two germline ends. In nucleotides, the CDR3 is TGCGCCAGCAGCTCTGGACAGCCCTCTGGAAACACCATATATTTT. Translated, it gives CASSSGQPSGNTIYF.

About this clone itself: This CDR3 is also generated by other DNA sequences in the sample. This CDR3 reads CASSPQETQYF. The CDR3, as DNA: TGTGCCAGCTCACCCCAAGAGACCCAGTACTTC. The chain employs TRBV18 and TRBJ2-5; D remains unclear. V shed 3 bases and J shed 1 base, with 0 bases lying between them. Per germline, CDR1 KGHSH and CDR2 LQKENI. The CDR3 length is 11 residues.

The chain links TRBV10-3 to TRBJ2-7; either TRBD1 or TRBD2 may fit D (5 bases each). Trimming took off 10 bases at V and 1 base at J, with 17 bases between the two ends. The CDR3 consists of 14 residues. Germline V gene lookup returns CDR1 ENHRY and CDR2 SYGVKD. In DNA, the CDR3 is TGTGCCACCGGCCACATCAGGGAGTCCTACGAGCAGTACTTC. It translates to CATGHIRESYEQYF.

The chain carries TRBV4-2 and TRBJ2-5; 11 nucleotides match TRBD2. CDR1 LGHNA and CDR2 YNFKEQ come from the germline V gene. This CDR3 is built from 15 residues. The junction had 3 bases not matched to a gene; V was cut back by 1 base and J by 5 bases. CDR3 sequence: CASSQVAGGVETQYF. DNA for the CDR3: TGTGCCAGCAGCCAAGTAGCGGGAGGGGTGGAGACCCAGTACTTC.

The rearrangement links TRBV19 to TRBJ2-7, with D perhaps matching TRBD2 (6 bases). V lost 3 bases and J lost 3, with 12 bases in between. CDR1 and CDR2 from the germline V gene are LNHDA and SQIVND (reference sequence). This CDR3 spans 14 amino acids. The CDR3 region has the DNA TGTGCCAGTAGTATGGGGGGTCTGGTCTACGAGCAGTACTTC. This sequence encodes CASSMGGLVYEQYF.

CDR3 sequence (DNA): TGTGCCAGCAGTGCTACAGGGACCTCCTACAATGAGCAGTTCTTC. Amino acid sequence: CASSATGTSYNEQFF. V usage is TRBV7-8 and J usage is TRBJ2-1, with a possible D match to TRBD1 (6 bases). V lost 6 bases, J lost 0 bases, and 12 bases lay in between. The germline gives CDR1 SGHVS, CDR2 FQNEAQ. The CDR3 is 15 residues long.

The chain links TRBV6-2 or TRBV6-3 to TRBJ2-7, with D unclear. Trimming stripped 2 bases from V and 2 bases from J, with 7 bases between. The germline V gene has CDR1 MNHEY and CDR2 SVGEGT. This CDR3 contains 13 residues. The CDR3 region is CASSYGGPYEQYF. The CDR3 bases are TGTGCCAGCAGTTACGGTGGGCCCTACGAGCAGTACTTC.

V usage is TRBV28 and J usage is TRBJ1-2, with no clear D. The CDR3 runs to 12 residues. Trimming cost V 6 bases and J 8 bases, with 13 bases left between them. Germline lookup yields CDR1 MDHEN and CDR2 SYDVKM. Here the CDR3 DNA reads TGTGCCAGCAGCCCCGACCCCTTGGGCTACACCTTC. Translated: CASSPDPLGYTF.

The rearrangement uses TRBV19 and TRBJ2-7, with TRBD1 as a possible D gene (5 bases). Between the trimmed V and J ends, which lost 5 bases and 4 bases, there was a span of 18 bases. Germline V lookup: CDR1 LNHDA, CDR2 SQIVND (reference sequence). The CDR3 extends over 15 amino acids. CDR3 sequence: CASSGSPGQDYEQYF. The CDR3 nucleotides read TGTGCCAGTAGTGGGTCGCCAGGGCAAGATTACGAGCAGTACTTC.

V gene TRBV14 combines with J gene TRBJ2-7, with 7 bases identical to TRBD1. Per the germline V gene, CDR1 is SGHDN and CDR2 is FVKESK. The junction had 10 bases not matched to a gene; V was cut back by 4 bases and J by 7 bases. This CDR3 is built from 14 residues. CDR3 DNA: TGTGCCAGCAGCCCTCGCGCAGGGGGTGGTGAGCAGTACTTC. Its protein product is CASSPRAGGGEQYF.

The genes are TRBV3-1 (or the pseudogene TRBV3-2) and TRBJ2-7; D perhaps matches TRBD1 (6 bases). CDR1 is LGHDT and CDR2 is YNNKEL in the germline V gene (reference sequence). Between the trimmed V and J ends, which lost 1 base and 2 bases, there was a span of 15 bases. The CDR3 is 16 residues long. The CDR3 reads CASSQAGALSPYEQYF. The CDR3 DNA follows: TGTGCCAGCAGCCAAGCAGGGGCCCTATCGCCCTACGAGCAGTACTTC.

The chain recombines TRBV6-2 or TRBV6-3 with TRBJ2-7; no clear D gene. Germline loops: CDR1 MNHEY, CDR2 SVGEGT. V shed 0 bases and J shed 3 bases, with 12 bases lying between them. This CDR3 is 15 amino acids long. Here the CDR3 reads CASSYSPPDIYEQYF. The CDR3 DNA reads as TGTGCCAGCAGTTACTCCCCCCCAGACATCTACGAGCAGTACTTC.

The genes are TRBV28 and TRBJ1-5; D is undetermined. The CDR3 is made up of 11 amino acids. Germline V gene data show CDR1 as MDHEN and CDR2 as SYDVKM. The V end lost 10 bases, the J end lost 4 bases, and 8 bases lay between the germline ends. The CDR3 DNA follows: TGTGCCACCTCGGAAAATCAGCCCCAGCATTTT. This encodes CATSENQPQHF.

The rearrangement uses TRBV30 and TRBJ1-3; D uncertain. The CDR3 has 13 amino acids. In germline, CDR1 is GTSNPN, CDR2 SVGIG (reference sequence). Trimming shortened V by 3 bases and J by 0 bases, and 6 bases separated the two germline ends. The CDR3 is CAWRGPSGNTIYF. The CDR3 DNA sequence: TGTGCCTGGAGAGGGCCCTCTGGAAACACCATATATTTT.

The rearrangement links TRBV18 to TRBJ2-5; D possibly corresponds to TRBD2 (5 bases). Germline-derived CDR1 and CDR2 are KGHSH and LQKENI. This CDR3 is built from 14 residues. V lost 6 bases, J lost 1 base, and 12 bases lay in between. For the CDR3, the DNA is TGTGCCAGCTCCACCGGCGGGCTCCAAGAGACCCAGTACTTC. It translates to CASSTGGLQETQYF.

The rearrangement links TRBV27 to TRBJ1-1; 8 bases fit TRBD1. The germline CDR1 and CDR2 sequences are MNHEY and SMNVEV (reference sequence). The junction had 12 bases not matched to a gene; V was cut back by 5 bases and J by 1 base. This CDR3 spans 17 amino acids. The CDR3 nucleotides read TGTGCCAGCAGTCCCGGTCTCTTTACAGGGGGGAACACTGAAGCTTTCTTT. It encodes CASSPGLFTGGNTEAFF.

This chain connects TRBV6-2 or TRBV6-3 to TRBJ2-3, with a weak D call TRBD2 (6 bases). The germline V and J ends were trimmed by 0 bases and 4 bases, with 20 bases remaining between them. The germline V gene has CDR1 MNHEY and CDR2 SVGEGT. The CDR3 totals 18 residues. The CDR3 here is CASSYSLLPSAEPDTQYF. The CDR3 DNA is TGTGCCAGCAGTTACTCGCTTCTACCTAGCGCAGAACCAGATACGCAGTATTTT.

The V and J genes are TRBV4-3 and TRBJ1-2; TRBD1 matches at 9 bases. The CDR3 is 14 amino acids. Per germline, CDR1 LGHNA and CDR2 YSLEER. V dropped 3 bases and J dropped 6; count of bases not matched to a gene: 5. CDR3 loop: CASSQEGQGHGYTF. For the CDR3, the DNA is TGCGCCAGCAGCCAGGAGGGACAGGGCCATGGCTACACCTTC.

The sample holds a few counts of this clone. The V gene is TRBV19, the J gene TRBJ1-5; unclear D gene. Germline V gene sequence: CDR1 LNHDA, CDR2 SQIVND (reference sequence). The V end was cut by 4 bases, the J end by 8 bases, with 9 bases between. The CDR3 runs to 12 residues. The CDR3 nucleotides read TGTGCCAGTAGTACCACCCCGGAGCCCCAGCATTTT. Translating gives CASSTTPEPQHF.

The genes are TRBV7-8 and TRBJ1-3, with no clear D. Trimming removed 5 bases from V and 1 base from J, with 3 bases in between. The CDR3 is 12 residues long. Germline CDR1 is SGHVS and CDR2 is FQNEAQ. CDR3 in DNA: TGTGCCAGCAGCCAGTCTGGAAACACCATATATTTT. Amino acids: CASSQSGNTIYF.

This chain uses TRBV19 with TRBJ2-1, with D hard to call. V gave up 7 bases and J gave up 3 bases, with 4 bases separating them. CDR3 length: 11 residues. CDR1 is LNHDA, CDR2 SQIVND, per germline (reference sequence). In nucleotides, the CDR3 is TGTGCCAGTACCTTCTACAATGAGCAGTTCTTC. The encoded protein is CASTFYNEQFF.

The chain carries TRBV18 and TRBJ2-3; 10 bases align to TRBD1. The CDR3 covers 14 residues. Germline CDR1 is KGHSH and CDR2 is LQKENI. Germline trimming cut 3 bases from V and 6 bases from J; bases unmatched to any gene: 3. For the CDR3, the DNA is TGTGCCAGCTCACCGGGACAGGGGAGGGATACGCAGTATTTT. This gives the protein CASSPGQGRDTQYF.

The chain joins TRBV10-3 to TRBJ2-3; 14 bases match TRBD2. Trimming cost V 1 base and J 2 bases; bases outside gene matches: 8. This CDR3 region has 19 residues. Per germline, CDR1 ENHRY and CDR2 SYGVKD. CDR3 protein: CAISELETSGRADTDTQYF. CDR3 DNA sequence: TGTGCCATCAGTGAGTTAGAGACTAGCGGGAGGGCGGACACAGATACGCAGTATTTT.

This chain joins TRBV3-1 (or the pseudogene TRBV3-2) and TRBJ2-5; D might be TRBD1 (5 bases). The CDR3 is made up of 14 amino acids. V was cut by 2 bases and J by 4 bases, with 11 bases left in between. CDR1 LGHDT and CDR2 YNNKEL come from the germline V gene (reference sequence). In DNA form, the CDR3 reads TGTGCCAGCAGCCAAAGGGGAACTGGAGAGACCCAGTACTTC. Translation: CASSQRGTGETQYF.